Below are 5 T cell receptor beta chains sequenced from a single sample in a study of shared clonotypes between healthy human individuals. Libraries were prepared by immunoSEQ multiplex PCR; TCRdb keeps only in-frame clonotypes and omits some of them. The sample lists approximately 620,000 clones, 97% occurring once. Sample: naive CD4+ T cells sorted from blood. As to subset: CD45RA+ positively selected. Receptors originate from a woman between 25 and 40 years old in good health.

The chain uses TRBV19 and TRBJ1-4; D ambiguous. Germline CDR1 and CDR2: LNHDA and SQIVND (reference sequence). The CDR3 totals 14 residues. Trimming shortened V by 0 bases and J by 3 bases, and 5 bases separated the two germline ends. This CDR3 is CASSIEASNEKLFF. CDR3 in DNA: TGTGCCAGTAGTATAGAGGCTTCTAATGAAAAACTGTTTTTT. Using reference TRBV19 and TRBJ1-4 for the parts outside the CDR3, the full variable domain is DGGITQSPKYLFRKEGQNVTLSCEQNLNHDAMYWYRQDPGQGLRLIYYSQIVNDFQKGDIAEGYSVSREKKESFPLTVTSAQKNPTAFYLCASSIEASNEKLFFGSGTQLSVL.

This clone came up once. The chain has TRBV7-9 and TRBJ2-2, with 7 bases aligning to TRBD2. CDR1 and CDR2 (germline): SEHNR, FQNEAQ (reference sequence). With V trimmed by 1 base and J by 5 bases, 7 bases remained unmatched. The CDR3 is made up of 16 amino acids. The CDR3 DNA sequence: TGTGCCAGCAGCTTAGGAAGCGGGAAGAGGACCGGGGAGCTGTTTTTT. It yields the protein CASSLGSGKRTGELFF.

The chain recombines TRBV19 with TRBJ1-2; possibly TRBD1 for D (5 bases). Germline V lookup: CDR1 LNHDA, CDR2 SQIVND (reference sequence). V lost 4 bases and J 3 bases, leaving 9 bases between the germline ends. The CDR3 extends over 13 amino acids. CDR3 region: CASSTRQYYGYTF. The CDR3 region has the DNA TGTGCCAGTAGTACACGACAGTACTATGGCTACACCTTC.

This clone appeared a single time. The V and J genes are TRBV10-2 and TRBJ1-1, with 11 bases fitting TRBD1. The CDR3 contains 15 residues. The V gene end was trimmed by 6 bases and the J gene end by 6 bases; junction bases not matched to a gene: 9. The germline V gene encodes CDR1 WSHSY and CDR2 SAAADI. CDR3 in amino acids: CASRSGQGAQAEAFF. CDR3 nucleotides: TGCGCCAGCAGATCTGGACAGGGGGCTCAAGCTGAAGCTTTCTTT.

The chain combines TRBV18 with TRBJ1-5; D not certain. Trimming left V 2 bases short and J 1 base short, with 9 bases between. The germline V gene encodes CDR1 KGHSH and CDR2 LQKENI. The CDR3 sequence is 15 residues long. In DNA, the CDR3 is TGTGCCAGCTCACCAACCAGGATGAGCAATCAGCCCCAGCATTTT. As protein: CASSPTRMSNQPQHF.